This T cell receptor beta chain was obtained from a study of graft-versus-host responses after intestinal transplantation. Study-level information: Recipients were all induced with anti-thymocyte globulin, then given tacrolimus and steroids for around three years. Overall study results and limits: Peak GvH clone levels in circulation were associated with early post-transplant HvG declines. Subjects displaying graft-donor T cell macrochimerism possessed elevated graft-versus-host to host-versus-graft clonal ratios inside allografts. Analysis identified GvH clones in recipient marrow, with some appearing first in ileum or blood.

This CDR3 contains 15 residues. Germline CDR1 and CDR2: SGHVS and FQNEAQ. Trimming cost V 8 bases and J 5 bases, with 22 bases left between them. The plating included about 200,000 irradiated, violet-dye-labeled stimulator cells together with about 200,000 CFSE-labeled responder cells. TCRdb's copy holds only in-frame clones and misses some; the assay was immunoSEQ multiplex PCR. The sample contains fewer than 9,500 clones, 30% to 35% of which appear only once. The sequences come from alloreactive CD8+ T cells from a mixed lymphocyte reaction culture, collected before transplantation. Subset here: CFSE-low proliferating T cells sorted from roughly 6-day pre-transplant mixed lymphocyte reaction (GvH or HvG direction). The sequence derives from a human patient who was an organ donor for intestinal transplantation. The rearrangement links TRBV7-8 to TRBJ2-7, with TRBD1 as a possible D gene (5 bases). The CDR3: CASPITAQGRNEQYF. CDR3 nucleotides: TGTGCCAGCCCGATCACGGCGCAGGGTAGAAACGAGCAGTACTTC.